This record concerns one T cell receptor beta chain sequence. These data belong to a study of blood T cell repertoires in COVID-19. Study background: Italy, Spain and the United States were the sources of the convalescent and acute COVID-19 samples. In each case, the material was cDNA or gDNA derived from T cells, B-cell-depleted T cells, or PBMCs.

Source study methods: The authors estimated nucleated cell counts from reference gene primer amplification. Here immunoSEQ multiplex PCR was the method, and the copy in TCRdb shows in-frame clones only, minus some. V, J and clone size reflect that table, while D and trimming were determined from the DNA. The repertoire holds over 55,000 clones, with roughly 83% as singletons. Patients at the Seattle site were enrolled during active infection and followed longitudinally. Specimen: peripheral blood. The TCR was taken from a man over 45 with COVID-19, enrolled during active disease.

In DNA, the CDR3 is TGTGCCAGCAGCCCTAGGACAGAATTGAACACTGAAGCTTTCTTT. This sequence encodes CASSPRTELNTEAFF. The rearrangement links TRBV3-1 (or the pseudogene TRBV3-2) to TRBJ1-1; D is possibly TRBD1 (6 bases). The V and J ends lost 4 bases and 0 bases respectively, with 12 bases between them. The CDR3 is 15 residues long. In germline, CDR1 is LGHDT, CDR2 YNNKEL (reference sequence).